This T cell receptor (beta chain) was identified in a study of control samples from healthy donors and cancer patients (dated by TCRdb to 2019 to 2021). Regarding this clone: This clone's antigen is unknown. Nothing much larger sits one base from this clone, and base qualities are not available.

The library was made by the immunoSEQ multiplex PCR assay. Held by TCRdb, this immuneACCESS table contains in-frame sequences only and omits some clones. Under half of the omission traces to an unresolved V gene where checked; the cause of the rest is unknown. The sample includes 90,000 to 150,000 clones, with around 89% observed a single time. Of the sample, less than 3.5% is held by the ten largest clones. Including cysteine and phenylalanine, the CDR3 has 13 amino acids. The CDR3 DNA has 39 bases and is translated from base 1. Trimming at the junction amounts to 0 bases on V and 6 bases on J, and the germline ends lie 9 bases apart. Sequences SGHDT (CDR1) and YYEEEE (CDR2) are obtained from the germline V gene.

The chain is encoded by TRBV5-6 joined to TRBJ1-2; matching of 5 bases hints at TRBD1 as the D gene. This receptor was taken from a man aged 35 to 55 in good health. The specimen was blood. The encoded CDR3 is CASSLGRGDGYTF. In nucleotides, the sequence is TGTGCCAGCAGCTTGGGTAGGGGTGATGGCTACACCTTC.